This T cell receptor beta chain derives from a study of beta chain features in type 1 diabetes (dated by TCRdb to the late 2010s). About the investigation overall: Mean age, gender distribution, total cell number and subset yield were not different between patients and healthy donors. Naive and central memory subsets were obtained from all 28 donors, but regulatory and stem cell-like memory subsets were isolated from only 8 patients and roughly 8 healthy donors. In the study, TCRB repertoires of sorted circulating CD4+ T cell subsets from recently diagnosed type 1 diabetes patients were compared with those of matched healthy donors. A total of about 100 million sorted cells were examined across all samples, and RNA yield correlated strongly with the number of cells per subset. Here is what the overall study found, with its caveats: PCR might favor shorter templates, but patient and control samples were amplified and corrected together, so any skew would affect both groups equally. Naive, central memory and regulatory TCRB repertoires appeared to be more similar among patients than among healthy donors. In all four CD4+ subsets, TCRB CDR3 length was moderately but significantly shorter in type 1 diabetes patients. Because cDNA was sequenced instead of genomic DNA, highly expressing activated cells could be over-represented, though the groups showed no difference in activation or CD3 levels. Patients with type 1 diabetes made fewer insertions and deleted more nucleotides at VDJ recombination sites, implying thymic rearrangement abnormalities. HLA sub-analyses involved small numbers of individuals, so any influence of HLA type on TCRB rearrangement remained unresolved.

Taken from cysteine to phenylalanine, the CDR3 has 17 residues. Just the 51-base CDR3 DNA is kept, in frame starting at base 1. Reading the germline V gene gives CDR1 LGHNA and CDR2 YNFKEQ. At the junction V is shortened by 1 base and J by 3 bases, with 15 bases in between. The entire amount of isolated RNA was reverse transcribed using the High Capacity cDNA Reverse Transcription Kit, so the sequenced TCRB transcripts were expressed ones. Deep immunoSEQ sequencing was performed on naive, central memory and regulatory T cell samples, with an average of roughly 3.3 million total reads per sample. Sorted cells were lysed in RLT buffer and RNA was extracted with DNase-treated RNeasy Micro or Mini kits, depending on cell number. To prevent cross-contamination, every cell subset was processed on its own, while patient and healthy donor samples were processed together. The immunoSEQ multiplex PCR was used to amplify TCRB sequences from cDNA, yielding 87-bp fragments that span the CDR3 region. Sequencing of the amplicons was done on the Illumina HiSeq platform. In the original analysis: PCR bias was computationally corrected using synthetic template baselines, reads within Hamming distance 2 were collapsed, and singletons that could not be merged were discarded. Reads were aligned against IMGT to assign V, D and J genes, CDR3 length and insertions or deletions at six rearrangement sites. Within each subset, clonotype counts were normalized to sorted cell number, after which true diversity and Gini coefficients were computed with the tcR R package. Repertoire sharing was quantified using the overlap coefficient calculated on TCRB nucleotide sequences. TCRdb retrieved this table from immuneACCESS and kept in-frame rearrangements only. Not all clones are present; in checked studies, unresolved V genes account for under half, and no reason is known for the remainder. V, J and clone size were drawn from that table, and D and trimming were deduced from the DNA. The sample table shows 150,000 to 180,000 clones, and 11% are seen once. The ten largest account for about 2% of the sample.

On this clone itself: Its antigen has not been determined. Qualities for individual bases were not recorded, and no much larger clone is one base off.

A single peripheral blood draw of roughly 0.11 L on average was collected from each donor into heparinised tubes. Naive, central memory, regulatory and stem cell-like memory CD4+ T cells were sorted on a BD FACSAria II using a panel including CD45RO, CCR7, CD25, CD127, CD95 and CD27. Purity was above 98% for every sorted population. Right away, PBMCs were isolated by Lymphoprep density gradient centrifugation and were stained directly, with no culture step. So that batch effects would be minimized, each experiment stained and sorted samples in pairs, pairing one healthy donor with one patient. Here the chain combines TRBV4-2 and TRBJ2-2; perhaps TRBD2 is the D gene, with 6 bases matching. The sequence came from a man in his late teens or twenties in good health. The sequencing sample was made of central memory CD4+ T cells from blood. At the DNA level, the sequence is TGTGCCAGCAGCCAAGTTCGTGGGGGGAAGGACACCGGGGAGCTGTTTTTT. Translated, this is CASSQVRGGKDTGELFF.